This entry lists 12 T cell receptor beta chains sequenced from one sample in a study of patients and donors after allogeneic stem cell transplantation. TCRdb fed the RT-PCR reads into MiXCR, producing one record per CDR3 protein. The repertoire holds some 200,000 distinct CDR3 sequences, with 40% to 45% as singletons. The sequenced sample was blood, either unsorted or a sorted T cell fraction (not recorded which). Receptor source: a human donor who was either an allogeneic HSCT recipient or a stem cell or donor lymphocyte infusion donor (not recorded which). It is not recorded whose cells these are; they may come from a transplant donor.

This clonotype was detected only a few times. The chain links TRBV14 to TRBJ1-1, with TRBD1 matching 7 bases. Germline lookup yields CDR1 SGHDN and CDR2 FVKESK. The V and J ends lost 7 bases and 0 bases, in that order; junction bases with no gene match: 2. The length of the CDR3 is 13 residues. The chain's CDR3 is CASTTGLNTEAFF. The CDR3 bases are TGTGCCAGCACGACAGGGTTGAACACTGAAGCTTTCTTT.

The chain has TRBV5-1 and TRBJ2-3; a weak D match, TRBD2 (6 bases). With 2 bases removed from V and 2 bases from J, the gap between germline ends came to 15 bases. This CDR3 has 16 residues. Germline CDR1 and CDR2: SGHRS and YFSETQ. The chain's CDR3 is CASSFQIGLTTDTQYF. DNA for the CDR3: TGCGCCAGCAGCTTCCAGATTGGACTAACCACAGATACGCAGTATTTT.

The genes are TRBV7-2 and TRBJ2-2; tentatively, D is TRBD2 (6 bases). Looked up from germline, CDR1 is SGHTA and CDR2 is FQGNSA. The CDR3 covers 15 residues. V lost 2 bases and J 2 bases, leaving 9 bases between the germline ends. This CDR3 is CASSLFAGNTGELFF. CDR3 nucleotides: TGTGCCAGCAGCTTATTTGCGGGAAACACCGGGGAGCTGTTTTTT.

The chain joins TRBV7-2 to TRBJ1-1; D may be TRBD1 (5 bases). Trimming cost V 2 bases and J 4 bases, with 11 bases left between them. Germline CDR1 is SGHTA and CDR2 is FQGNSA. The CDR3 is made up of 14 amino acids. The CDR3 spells CASSLLGGPTEAFF. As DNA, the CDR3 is TGTGCCAGCAGCTTACTCGGGGGTCCCACTGAAGCTTTCTTT.

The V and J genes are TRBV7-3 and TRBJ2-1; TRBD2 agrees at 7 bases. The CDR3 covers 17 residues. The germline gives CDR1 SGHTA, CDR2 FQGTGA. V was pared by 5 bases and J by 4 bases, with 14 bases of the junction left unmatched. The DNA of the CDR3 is TGTGCCAGCAGCCTCTACTATACGGGAGGTGAATACAATGAGCAGTTCTTC. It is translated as CASSLYYTGGEYNEQFF.

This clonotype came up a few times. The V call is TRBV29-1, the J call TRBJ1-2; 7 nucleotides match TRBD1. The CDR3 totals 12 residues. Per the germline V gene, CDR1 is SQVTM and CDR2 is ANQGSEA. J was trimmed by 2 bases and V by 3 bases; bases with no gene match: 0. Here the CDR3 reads CSVEGQNYGYTF. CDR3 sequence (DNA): TGCAGCGTTGAGGGACAGAACTATGGCTACACCTTC.

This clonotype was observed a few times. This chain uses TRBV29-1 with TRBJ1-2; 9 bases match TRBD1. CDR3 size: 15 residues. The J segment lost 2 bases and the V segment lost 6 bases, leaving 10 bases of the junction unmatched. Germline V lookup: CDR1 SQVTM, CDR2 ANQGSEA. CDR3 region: CSVSGDREANYGYTF. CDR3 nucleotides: TGCAGCGTCTCCGGGGACAGGGAGGCGAACTATGGCTACACCTTC.

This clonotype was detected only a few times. CDR3 loop: CASSETAYSNQPQHF. CDR3 DNA: TGTGCCAGCAGTGAGACGGCCTATAGCAATCAGCCCCAGCATTTT. The chain is built from TRBV6-1 and TRBJ1-5; no firm D call. CDR3 length: 15 amino acids. V was shortened by 3 bases and J by 0 bases, with 9 bases between the two germline ends. The germline V gene has CDR1 MNHNS and CDR2 SASEGT.

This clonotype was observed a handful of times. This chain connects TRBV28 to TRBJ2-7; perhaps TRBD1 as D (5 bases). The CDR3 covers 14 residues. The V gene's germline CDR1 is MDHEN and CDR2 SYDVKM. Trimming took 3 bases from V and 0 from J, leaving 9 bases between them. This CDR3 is CASSLPGYSYEQYF. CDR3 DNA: TGTGCCAGCAGTTTGCCAGGGTACTCCTACGAGCAGTACTTC. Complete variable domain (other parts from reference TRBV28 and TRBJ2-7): DVKVTQSSRYLVKRTGEKVFLECVQDMDHENMFWYRQDPGLGLRLIYFSYDVKMKEKGDIPEGYSVSREKKERFSLILESASTNQTSMYLCASSLPGYSYEQYFGPGTRLTVT.

This CDR3 reads CASSLGSGGGQFF. In DNA, the CDR3 is TGTGCCAGCAGCTTAGGTAGCGGGGGAGGGCAGTTCTTC. The chain carries TRBV13 and TRBJ2-1; TRBD2 aligns across 9 bases. V dropped 0 bases and J dropped 12; count of bases not matched to a gene: 3. This CDR3 region has 13 residues. Per the germline V gene, CDR1 is PRHDT and CDR2 is FYEKMQ (reference sequence).

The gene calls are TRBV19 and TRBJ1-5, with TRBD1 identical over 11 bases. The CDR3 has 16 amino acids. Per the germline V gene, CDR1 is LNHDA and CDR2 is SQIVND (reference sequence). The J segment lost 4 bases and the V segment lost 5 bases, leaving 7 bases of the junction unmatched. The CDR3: CASSPGTGGSNQPQHF. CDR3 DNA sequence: TGTGCCAGTAGTCCCGGGACAGGGGGATCGAATCAGCCCCAGCATTTT.

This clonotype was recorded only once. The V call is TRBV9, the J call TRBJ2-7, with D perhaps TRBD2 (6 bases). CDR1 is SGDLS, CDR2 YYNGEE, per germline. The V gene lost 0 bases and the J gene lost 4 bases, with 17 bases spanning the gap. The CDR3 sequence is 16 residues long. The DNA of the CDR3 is TGTGCCAGCAGCGTAGGAGAGCGACTCGGAGGGTACGAGCAGTACTTC. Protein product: CASSVGERLGGYEQYF.